Listed below are T cell receptor beta chains from one sample, sequenced in a study of T cell responses to AZD1222 COVID-19 vaccine. Produced via immunoSEQ multiplex PCR; TCRdb's table is partial and in-frame only. The table includes around 160,000 clones, approximately 90% detected once. Source: peripheral blood, taken on day 0 of MenACWY control vaccination. The receptors originated from an adult in good health. The CDR3 runs from the conserved cysteine through the conserved F or W. A D gene is named only where the DNA matches it firmly. For some rows the clone size is stated as once, few or many, or as a class when expanded; others skip it.

D gene	V gene	clone size	J gene	CDR3 protein	CDR3 DNA
TRBD2	TRBV5-1	.	TRBJ2-1	CASSQGTSGYNEQFF	TGCGCCAGCAGCCAAGGGACTAGCGGGTACAATGAGCAGTTCTTC
TRBD1	TRBV5-1	.	TRBJ1-2	CASSAGQGSFGYTF	TGCGCCAGCAGCGCGGGACAGGGATCCTTCGGCTACACCTTC
TRBD1	TRBV11-2	.	TRBJ2-7	CASSSRDSSYEQYF	TGTGCCAGCAGCTCCCGGGACAGCTCCTACGAGCAGTACTTC
.	TRBV7-9	.	TRBJ2-7	CASSFGPGLSSSYEQYF	TGTGCCAGCAGCTTCGGCCCGGGACTTTCGAGCTCCTACGAGCAGTACTTC
.	TRBV18	.	TRBJ2-1	CASSPNQIDGHNEQFF	TGTGCCAGCTCACCAAACCAAATCGACGGACACAATGAGCAGTTCTTC
.	TRBV2	once	TRBJ2-5	CAREGQTQETQYF	TGTGCCAGGGAAGGACAGACGCAAGAGACCCAGTACTTC
.	TRBV13	.	TRBJ2-7	CASSRKGPGSYEQYF	TGTGCCAGCAGCCGGAAGGGGCCGGGCTCCTACGAGCAGTACTTC
TRBD2	TRBV14	.	TRBJ2-5	CASSPTSSRETQYF	TGTGCCAGCAGCCCGACTAGCTCCCGAGAGACCCAGTACTTC
TRBD1	TRBV27	.	TRBJ1-4	CASSPRDRGLYDEKLFF	TGTGCCAGCAGCCCCCGGGACAGGGGTTTGTATGATGAAAAACTGTTTTTT
.	TRBV18	.	TRBJ1-6	CASSPTRDRGGSPLHF	TGTGCCAGCTCACCTACCCGGGACCGGGGGGGATCACCCCTCCACTTT